These T cell receptor beta chains were read from a single sample in a study of T cell repertoires in cytomegalovirus infection. A single record per CDR3 protein comes from TCRdb applying MiXCR to the reads. The table lists 640,000 or so distinct CDR3 sequences, roughly 36% of them singletons. No antigen has been assigned to these receptors. The specimen comprised cultured PBMCs, sampled from culture after CMV antigen stimulation. Every receptor here comes from a human donor in good health (CMV status not recorded). Some clones in this sample may be carry-over from other donors' samples. CDR3s include the opening cysteine and the closing phenylalanine or tryptophan. The order of the fields is clone size, V gene, J gene, D gene, CDR3 protein, CDR3 DNA. The D gene is left open where the match is weak. Not every row has a clone size; where given, it reads once, few, many or a size class.

many,TRBV7-2,TRBJ1-1,.,CASSLWVGPNTEAFF,TGTGCCAGCAGCTTATGGGTAGGCCCGAACACTGAAGCTTTCTTT
.,TRBV5-4,TRBJ2-5,TRBD2,CASSLAGAGGPETQYF,TGTGCCAGCAGCTTGGCGGGGGCGGGGGGACCAGAGACCCAGTACTTC
many,TRBV12-3/TRBV12-4,TRBJ1-1,.,CASSKTVPGGEAFF,TGTGCCAGCAGTAAGACAGTTCCTGGAGGGGAAGCTTTCTTT
many,TRBV7-2,TRBJ2-3,TRBD2,CASSTRTSGSTDTQYF,TGTGCCAGCAGCACCAGGACTAGCGGGAGCACAGATACGCAGTATTTT
few,TRBV28,TRBJ1-5,.,CASTRGGGLNQPQHF,TGTGCCAGCACCCGGGGGGGAGGCCTTAATCAGCCCCAGCATTTT
.,TRBV7-9,TRBJ2-3,.,CASTKSRGVSTDTQYF,TGTGCCAGCACCAAATCTAGGGGAGTTAGCACAGATACGCAGTATTTT
.,TRBV11-2,TRBJ2-2,TRBD2,CASSLGGGTSTGELFF,TGTGCCAGCAGCTTAGGGGGGGGGACGAGCACCGGGGAGCTGTTTTTT
few,TRBV29-1,TRBJ2-3,.,CSVEGQGIFGDTQYF,TGCAGCGTTGAAGGCCAAGGAATATTCGGAGATACGCAGTATTTT
.,TRBV20-1,TRBJ2-3,TRBD2,CSASASSGGAADTQYF,TGCAGTGCTTCGGCTTCGAGCGGGGGGGCTGCAGATACGCAGTATTTT
once,TRBV6-2/TRBV6-3,TRBJ1-1,TRBD1,CASSSGTGVTGAEAFF,TGTGCCAGCAGCTCCGGGACAGGGGTTACAGGCGCTGAAGCTTTCTTT
.,TRBV6-1,TRBJ1-5,.,CASHPKGGSNQPQHF,TGTGCCAGCCACCCCAAGGGGGGTAGCAATCAGCCCCAGCATTTT
few,TRBV7-6,TRBJ1-5,.,CASSLMGAGSRGNQPQHF,TGTGCCAGCAGCTTAATGGGGGCGGGGTCCCGCGGCAATCAGCCCCAGCATTTT
.,TRBV2,TRBJ2-3,TRBD2,CASGLTGTSGDTQYF,TGTGCCAGCGGACTGACAGGGACTAGCGGAGATACGCAGTATTTT
.,TRBV18,TRBJ2-5,TRBD2,CASSPRGSGNQETQYF,TGTGCCAGCTCACCACGAGGTAGCGGGAACCAAGAGACCCAGTACTTC
.,TRBV20-1,TRBJ1-1,TRBD1,CSARGQSMNTEAFF,TGCAGTGCTAGGGGACAGAGCATGAACACTGAAGCTTTCTTT
few,TRBV2,TRBJ2-4,TRBD2,CASSSGRNIQYF,TGTGCCAGCAGCAGCGGGAGGAACATTCAGTACTTC
.,TRBV6-8,TRBJ2-7,TRBD2,CASSTSVNLGQYF,TGTGCCAGCAGCACTAGCGTCAACCTCGGGCAGTACTTC
few,TRBV5-6,TRBJ1-2,.,CASSFGRRDGYTF,TGTGCCAGCAGCTTCGGAAGGCGGGATGGCTACACCTTC
few,TRBV7-6,TRBJ2-5,.,CASTQIGGREETQYF,TGTGCCAGCACCCAAATCGGGGGGCGGGAGGAGACCCAGTACTTC
.,TRBV7-2,TRBJ2-6,.,CASSQQLGGANVLTF,TGTGCCAGCAGCCAACAACTGGGCGGGGCCAACGTCCTGACTTTC
many,TRBV7-2,TRBJ1-3,.,CASSLARGYSGNTIYF,TGTGCCAGCAGCTTAGCTCGGGGCTACTCTGGAAACACCATATATTTT
.,TRBV24-1,TRBJ2-1,TRBD2,CATSESSGYPVEQFF,TGTGCCACCAGTGAGTCTAGCGGTTATCCTGTTGAGCAGTTCTTC
.,TRBV7-2,TRBJ1-1,TRBD1,CASSSRDRGLPFF,TGTGCCAGCAGCTCCCGGGACAGGGGTTTGCCTTTCTTT